Following are 20 T cell receptor beta chains from one sample sequenced in a study of blood T cell repertoires in COVID-19. Generated by immunoSEQ multiplex PCR, the TCRdb table keeps only in-frame clones and is missing some. The table includes fewer than 300,000 clones, around 82% detected once. Specimen: peripheral blood. These receptors all stem from a person aged 70 to 85 with COVID-19, enrolled during active disease.

The rearrangement joins TRBV19 to TRBJ2-2; D may be TRBD2 (5 bases). The CDR3 contains 14 residues. V lost 5 bases to trimming and J lost 1 base, with 8 bases between them. Germline CDR1 and CDR2: LNHDA and SQIVND (reference sequence). CDR3 coding DNA: TGTGCCAGTAGTGTAGCGTTGAACACCGGGGAGCTGTTTTTT. Its translation: CASSVALNTGELFF.

V is TRBV28 and J is TRBJ2-3; D is uncertain. The CDR3 has 13 residues. Per germline, CDR1 MDHEN and CDR2 SYDVKM. V was clipped by 10 bases and J by 1 base, with 12 bases between them. The CDR3 sequence is CATLLRGTDTQYF. CDR3 nucleotides: TGTGCCACCTTGCTTCGGGGCACAGATACGCAGTATTTT. Based on the CDR3 plus reference TRBV28 and TRBJ2-3, the full variable domain is DVKVTQSSRYLVKRTGEKVFLECVQDMDHENMFWYRQDPGLGLRLIYFSYDVKMKEKGDIPEGYSVSREKKERFSLILESASTNQTSMYLCATLLRGTDTQYFGPGTRLTVL.

This clone was seen more than once but under ten times. The CDR3 reads CASSPVFPGSSGGGNEQFF. The CDR3 DNA follows: TGTGCCAGCAGCCCCGTTTTCCCAGGTTCCAGCGGGGGGGGGAATGAGCAGTTCTTC. V gene TRBV11-2 combines with J gene TRBJ2-1; 10 bases line up with TRBD2. The germline V gene has CDR1 SGHAT and CDR2 FQNNGV. CDR3 length: 19 amino acids. J was trimmed by 7 bases and V by 5 bases; bases with no gene match: 20.

The J gene is TRBJ2-7, the V gene TRBV28; TRBD1 might be the D (7 bases). The CDR3 loop spans 14 amino acids. Between the trimmed V and J ends, which lost 3 bases and 2 bases, there was a span of 11 bases. Germline CDR1 MDHEN, CDR2 SYDVKM. The CDR3 region is CASSFQGGPYEQYF. In nucleotides, the CDR3 is TGTGCCAGCAGTTTTCAGGGGGGCCCCTACGAGCAGTACTTC.

The rearrangement joins TRBV24-1 to TRBJ2-1, with 7 nucleotides matching TRBD2. The length of the CDR3 is 14 residues. The germline gives CDR1 KGHDR, CDR2 SFDVKD. J lost 13 bases, V lost 1 base, and 9 bases had no gene match. DNA of the CDR3: TGTGCCACCAGTGATTTTATATATGCGGGAGTACAGTTCTTC. Amino acid sequence: CATSDFIYAGVQFF.

The chain links TRBV7-2 to TRBJ1-2, with TRBD1 matching 7 bases. CDR3 size: 15 residues. Germline loops: CDR1 SGHTA, CDR2 FQGNSA. V lost 7 bases to trimming and J lost 2 bases; unmatched junction nucleotides: 10. CDR3 in DNA: TGTGCCAGCACCGAGGGGGCAGGAGGAAACTATGGCTACACCTTC. It specifies CASTEGAGGNYGYTF.

V usage is TRBV11-2 and J usage is TRBJ2-7, with D maybe TRBD2 (5 bases). CDR1 and CDR2 from the germline V gene are SGHAT and FQNNGV. The CDR3 covers 16 residues. Trimming cost V 5 bases and J 0 bases, with 17 bases left between them. In DNA, the CDR3 is TGTGCCAGCAGCCCCCTTTCGTCGGGGAACTCCTACGAGCAGTACTTC. Translation: CASSPLSSGNSYEQYF.

This chain links TRBV4-3 with TRBJ1-4; no reliable D call. V dropped 1 base and J dropped 2 bases, with 8 bases sitting between them. CDR3 size: 15 residues. Germline V gene sequence: CDR1 LGHNA, CDR2 YSLEER. CDR3 DNA: TGCGCCAGCAGCCAAGGTTGGCAGACTAATGAAAAACTGTTTTTT. It yields the protein CASSQGWQTNEKLFF.

On this clone itself: Other DNA variants within this sample encode the same CDR3. The genes are TRBV19 and TRBJ1-2, with 10 bases identical to TRBD1. With 5 bases clipped from V and 5 bases from J, the junction kept 2 bases outside the gene matches. CDR1 and CDR2 from the germline V gene are LNHDA and SQIVND (reference sequence). CDR3 size: 13 residues. The CDR3 protein is CASSGGQGYGYTF. For the CDR3, the DNA is TGTGCCAGTAGTGGGGGACAGGGGTATGGCTACACCTTC. Supplemented by reference TRBV19 and TRBJ1-2, the full variable domain reads DGGITQSPKYLFRKEGQNVTLSCEQNLNHDAMYWYRQDPGQGLRLIYYSQIVNDFQKGDIAEGYSVSREKKESFPLTVTSAQKNPTAFYLCASSGGQGYGYTFGSGTRLTVV.

The chain recombines TRBV5-6 with TRBJ1-2, with 7 bases that match TRBD1. The trim removed 3 bases at V and 6 bases at J, leaving 2 bases unmatched. This CDR3 spans 12 amino acids. Germline CDR1 SGHDT, CDR2 YYEEEE. The CDR3 DNA reads TGTGCCAGCAGCTCAGGGGGGAATGGCTACACCTTC. This codes for CASSSGGNGYTF.

V usage is TRBV24-1 and J usage is TRBJ2-3; perhaps TRBD2 as D (6 bases). V was cut by 2 bases and J by 1 base, with 9 bases left in between. The V gene's germline CDR1 is KGHDR and CDR2 SFDVKD. The CDR3 is 15 amino acids. The CDR3 protein is CATSDWTGGTDTQYF. CDR3 in DNA: TGTGCCACCAGTGATTGGACGGGGGGCACAGATACGCAGTATTTT.

The CDR3 spells CAPRPSPAGGGANVLTF. CDR3 nucleotides: TGCGCCCCCCGGCCATCACCTGCGGGTGGCGGGGCCAACGTCCTGACTTTC. The chain carries TRBV10-1 and TRBJ2-6; tentative D call: TRBD2 (5 bases). The CDR3 runs to 17 residues. Deletions cut 11 bases from V and 4 bases from J, with 24 bases between. Germline V lookup: CDR1 WNHNN, CDR2 SYGVQD (reference sequence).

CDR3 DNA sequence: TGTGCCAGCATGGGGGGTGCCAAAAACATTCAGTACTTC. Amino acids: CASMGGAKNIQYF. The chain has TRBV6-6 and TRBJ2-4, with D tentatively TRBD2 (6 bases). The CDR3 totals 13 residues. Trimming took off 7 bases at V and 1 base at J, with 8 bases between the two ends. CDR1 is MNHNY and CDR2 is SVGAGI in the germline V gene (reference sequence).

The rearrangement joins TRBV19 to TRBJ2-5, with 7 bases that match TRBD2. The CDR3 length is 13 residues. Looked up from germline, CDR1 is LNHDA and CDR2 is SQIVND (reference sequence). The trim removed 9 bases at V and 9 bases at J, leaving 13 bases unmatched. CDR3 region: CARLGGRGPAQYF. The CDR3 DNA sequence: TGTGCCAGGCTCGGTGGGAGGGGCCCTGCCCAGTACTTC.

This rearrangement joins TRBV5-8 to TRBJ1-4; the match to TRBD1 covers 7 bases. Germline assignment: CDR1 SGHTS and CDR2 YDEGEE. Unmatched junction bases numbered 18, after V lost 3 bases and J lost 10 bases. The CDR3 extends over 17 amino acids. The CDR3 bases are TGTGCCAGCAGCTACCGGGACAGAGGTCTTGTGGGTGGAAAACTGTTTTTT. Its protein product is CASSYRDRGLVGGKLFF.

CDR3 DNA sequence: TGCGCCAGACCCCCTGACGTGACTAGCGGGTACCGGTTGGAGCAGTTCTTC. This codes for CARPPDVTSGYRLEQFF. The chain recombines TRBV4-3 with TRBJ2-1, with 10 nucleotides matching TRBD2. Germline V lookup: CDR1 LGHNA, CDR2 YSLEER. CDR3 size: 17 residues. The V and J ends lost 9 bases and 10 bases, in that order; junction bases with no gene match: 21.

The chain recombines TRBV7-6 with TRBJ1-4; 7 bases fit TRBD1. CDR1 and CDR2 (germline): SGHVS, FNYEAQ. The V gene end was trimmed by 5 bases and the J gene end by 4 bases; junction bases not matched to a gene: 7. The CDR3 contains 15 residues. The CDR3 spells CASSGSRGSNEKLFF. CDR3 bases: TGTGCCAGCAGCGGATCCAGGGGGAGTAATGAAAAACTGTTTTTT.

This sequence joins TRBV30 and TRBJ1-1, with TRBD1 matching 7 bases. The CDR3 runs to 12 residues. CDR1 is GTSNPN, CDR2 SVGIG, per germline (reference sequence). V lost 8 bases to trimming and J lost 0 bases; unmatched junction nucleotides: 3. CDR3: CALGQMNTEAFF. CDR3 in DNA: TGTGCCCTGGGACAGATGAACACTGAAGCTTTCTTT.

The table lists this clone with a count of one. V usage is TRBV20-1 and J usage is TRBJ2-7; 8 bases line up with TRBD1. This CDR3 comprises 15 residues. V shed 3 bases, J shed 1 base, and the junction held 8 bases outside the gene matches. Germline V gene sequence: CDR1 DFQATT, CDR2 SNEGSKA (reference sequence). CDR3 sequence reads: CSASNPRDRSYEQYF. In DNA form, the CDR3 reads TGCAGTGCTAGTAACCCCCGGGACAGGTCCTACGAGCAGTACTTC.

CDR3: CASSKGGGYEQYF. In DNA form, the CDR3 reads TGTGCCAGCAGCAAAGGGGGCGGATACGAGCAGTACTTC. The chain uses TRBV21-1 and TRBJ2-7; the D segment call TRBD1 is taken from the table without a DNA check. TRBV21-1 is listed as a pseudogene. The CDR3 consists of 13 residues.